The entry that follows covers one TCR beta chain sequence. Its antigen is undetermined. Library preparation (for TCRbeta) was performed with unique molecular identifiers. TCRdb re-called the PCR reads through MiXCR, storing one row per CDR3 protein. This sample has about 300,000 distinct CDR3 sequences, with over 9.5% found just once. Trimming removed 0 bases at V and 1 base at J, with 9 bases between. Germline V gives CDR1 DFQATT, CDR2 SNEGSKA (reference sequence). This CDR3 is built from 14 residues. These data originate in a study of T-cell reconstitution after alpha-beta-depleted transplantation in children. Study results and caveats: Surviving recipient T cells and thymic progenitors accounted for the high day-60 TCRbeta diversity observed in some patients. A year post-transplant, T-cell counts and diversity derived mostly from newly produced T cells.

The chain has TRBV20-1 and TRBJ1-1, with a possible D match to TRBD1 (6 bases). This sample comprised PBMCs, obtained before TCRalphabeta/CD19-depleted stem cell transplant. The clonotype was recovered from a boy in the first two years of life with acute myeloid leukemia, due to receive a stem cell transplant. CDR3 DNA sequence: TGCAGTGCTAGAGAGACAGGCGAGAACACTGAAGCTTTCTTT. Encoded protein: CSARETGENTEAFF.